Presented here are 21 T cell receptor beta chains from one specimen sequenced in a study of T-cell memory formation after mild COVID-19. TCRdb reanalysed the 5' RACE reads using MiXCR and keeps one entry per CDR3 protein. Here the sample spans roughly 170,000 distinct CDR3 sequences, approximately 17% being singletons. Sequencing was done on a sample of PBMCs or a T cell subset sorted from them (not recorded which). These TCRs come from a man younger than 35 who had mild COVID-19 (a few samples of this study predate the infection). Cell type and time point are not known.

This rearrangement joins TRBV5-1 to TRBJ1-2, with TRBD1 matching over 7 bases. Germline V gives CDR1 SGHRS, CDR2 YFSETQ. This CDR3 has 15 residues. The V gene end was trimmed by 4 bases and the J gene end by 6 bases; junction bases not matched to a gene: 12. CDR3 amino acids: CASSLLTGHPHGYTF. In DNA form, the CDR3 reads TGCGCCAGCAGCCTATTGACAGGGCATCCCCATGGCTACACCTTC.

The chain is built from TRBV12-3 or TRBV12-4 and TRBJ2-5; 9 bases are shared with TRBD2. CDR3 length: 14 amino acids. With V trimmed by 8 bases and J by 1 base, 5 bases remained unmatched. The DNA for the CDR3 is TGTGCCAGCGGGCTAGCGGGGTCCCAAGAGACCCAGTACTTC. The encoded protein is CASGLAGSQETQYF.

The V gene is TRBV7-2, the J gene TRBJ1-2, with TRBD1 matching over 10 bases. Trimming at V came to 5 bases and at J to 3 bases, leaving 9 bases not matched to a gene. The CDR3 is 16 amino acids. Germline-derived CDR1 and CDR2 are SGHTA and FQGNSA. The CDR3 here is CASSIRQGAGDYGYTF. In DNA, the CDR3 is TGTGCCAGCAGCATACGACAGGGGGCGGGGGACTATGGCTACACCTTC.

The rearrangement joins TRBV4-3 to TRBJ2-2; D may correspond to TRBD1 or TRBD2 (5 bases each). This CDR3 has 17 amino acids. Germline CDR1 LGHNA, CDR2 YSLEER. Trimming removed 4 bases at V and 1 base at J, with 16 bases between. The CDR3 nucleotides are TGCGCCAGCAGCCCATCACGGGGCGGGCTGAACACCGGGGAGCTGTTTTTT. Amino acid sequence: CASSPSRGGLNTGELFF.

V is TRBV5-6 and J is TRBJ2-5; 8 bases map to TRBD2. Germline CDR1 and CDR2: SGHDT and YYEEEE. The CDR3 length is 15 residues. V gave up 3 bases and J gave up 2 bases; unmatched junction bases: 6. CDR3 bases: TGTGCCAGCAGCTCAGTAGCGGGGAGACAAGAGACCCAGTACTTC. Translated, it gives CASSSVAGRQETQYF.

This CDR3 reads CSAETSGGSYEQYF. Here the CDR3 DNA reads TGCAGTGCGGAGACTAGCGGGGGGTCCTACGAGCAGTACTTC. This rearrangement joins TRBV20-1 to TRBJ2-7; TRBD2 aligns across 13 bases. This CDR3 comprises 14 residues. V was pared by 6 bases and J by 1 base, with 3 bases of the junction left unmatched. Germline values: CDR1 DFQATT, CDR2 SNEGSKA (reference sequence).

The J gene is TRBJ2-1, the V gene TRBV7-9, with no clear D. CDR3 size: 16 residues. Germline loops: CDR1 SEHNR, CDR2 FQNEAQ (reference sequence). The V gene lost 5 bases and the J gene lost 0 bases, with 14 bases spanning the gap. CDR3 DNA sequence: TGTGCCAGCAGCCCAACCGGCCTTAGCTCCTACAATGAGCAGTTCTTC. Amino acid sequence: CASSPTGLSSYNEQFF.

V gene TRBV29-1 combines with J gene TRBJ1-1; 9 nucleotides agree with TRBD1. The ends lost 6 bases at V and 5 bases at J; junction bases unmatched: 7. The CDR3 loop spans 13 amino acids. CDR1 and CDR2 (germline): SQVTM, ANQGSEA. CDR3 protein: CSVRQGVFTEAFF. CDR3 bases: TGCAGCGTGCGACAGGGGGTGTTTACTGAAGCTTTCTTT.

This sequence joins TRBV7-8 and TRBJ2-5; D may be TRBD2 (6 bases). The CDR3 is made up of 13 amino acids. Trimming shortened V by 6 bases and J by 4 bases, and 12 bases separated the two germline ends. The germline V gene encodes CDR1 SGHVS and CDR2 FQNEAQ. DNA of the CDR3: TGTGCCAGCAGTTGGGGGGACTCAGAGACCCAGTACTTC. This gives the protein CASSWGDSETQYF.

The chain combines TRBV7-2 with TRBJ1-4; D might be TRBD1 (5 bases). V shed 6 bases and J shed 7 bases, with 15 bases lying between them. Germline CDR1 SGHTA, CDR2 FQGNSA. The CDR3 loop spans 14 amino acids. CDR3 coding DNA: TGTGCCAGCAGGCCGATGGGGGGAGGTGAAAAACTGTTTTTT. Residues: CASRPMGGGEKLFF.

Many counts were recorded for this clonotype. This chain connects TRBV4-2 to TRBJ1-1; D perhaps matches TRBD1 (5 bases). The CDR3 runs 18 residues. V shed 1 base and J shed 0 bases, with 18 bases lying between them. Looked up from germline, CDR1 is LGHNA and CDR2 is YNFKEQ. The CDR3 region has the DNA TGTGCCAGCAGCCAAGGTCCGGGAGAAGAGGGGATGAACACTGAAGCTTTCTTT. It yields the protein CASSQGPGEEGMNTEAFF.

This clonotype has only a few counts. The chain couples TRBV20-1 to TRBJ2-1, with TRBD2 identical over 8 bases. CDR1 is DFQATT and CDR2 is SNEGSKA in the germline V gene (reference sequence). The CDR3 contains 15 residues. V was pared by 1 base and J by 5 bases, with 7 bases of the junction left unmatched. The CDR3 here is CSARADAGGHNEQFF. The DNA of the CDR3 is TGCAGTGCTAGAGCGGATGCGGGGGGCCACAATGAGCAGTTCTTC.

The CDR3 bases are TGTGCCAGCTCATATCGAGGAGGAGAGACCCAGTACTTC. Translated, it gives CASSYRGGETQYF. The V call is TRBV14, the J call TRBJ2-5; D might be TRBD2 (5 bases). From germline, CDR1 is SGHDN and CDR2 FVKESK. The V gene lost 8 bases and the J gene lost 4 bases, with 14 bases spanning the gap. CDR3 length equals 13 residues.

The genes are TRBV7-2 and TRBJ2-3, with no clear D. The CDR3 runs 15 residues. V was clipped by 5 bases and J by 1 base, with 13 bases between them. The germline V gene encodes CDR1 SGHTA and CDR2 FQGNSA. The CDR3 DNA sequence: TGTGCCAGCAGCCGGCTATCTCCAGGCACAGATACGCAGTATTTT. Protein product: CASSRLSPGTDTQYF.

The chain is built from TRBV29-1 and TRBJ1-1, with 7 bases lining up with TRBD1. The J segment lost 1 base and the V segment lost 4 bases, leaving 15 bases of the junction unmatched. Germline V gene sequence: CDR1 SQVTM, CDR2 ANQGSEA. This CDR3 has 17 residues. CDR3 nucleotide sequence: TGCAGCGTTGGAGGGGGCCGAGGGGGTGCAAAGAACACTGAAGCTTTCTTT. Amino acid sequence: CSVGGGRGGAKNTEAFF.

The J gene is TRBJ2-3, the V gene TRBV7-2, with D maybe TRBD1 (6 bases). This CDR3 is 14 amino acids long. Germline lookup yields CDR1 SGHTA and CDR2 FQGNSA. V lost 5 bases to trimming and J lost 4 bases, with 13 bases between them. CDR3 sequence (DNA): TGTGCCAGCAGCCGGGACATAGGGGCAGATACGCAGTATTTT. As protein: CASSRDIGADTQYF.

CDR3 in amino acids: CASSLAPRGNTEAFF. For the CDR3, the DNA is TGTGCCAGCAGCTTAGCGCCAAGGGGGAACACTGAAGCTTTCTTT. The rearrangement joins TRBV7-2 to TRBJ1-1; D is perhaps TRBD1 (5 bases). Germline CDR1 SGHTA, CDR2 FQGNSA. The CDR3 consists of 15 residues. V was shortened by 0 bases and J by 1 base, with 9 bases between the two germline ends.

The chain joins TRBV7-2 to TRBJ1-1; perhaps TRBD1 as D (6 bases). V dropped 5 bases and J dropped 3 bases, with 19 bases sitting between them. The CDR3 consists of 16 residues. From germline, CDR1 is SGHTA and CDR2 FQGNSA. CDR3 region: CASSAGGGGRYTEAFF. The CDR3 region has the DNA TGTGCCAGCAGCGCCGGGGGCGGGGGTAGGTACACTGAAGCTTTCTTT.

Here the CDR3 reads CASSILRDTEAFF. CDR3 nucleotide sequence: TGTGCCAGCAGTATCCTCAGGGACACTGAAGCTTTCTTT. The chain employs TRBV12-3 or TRBV12-4 and TRBJ1-1, with a tentative D call TRBD1 (5 bases). The CDR3 has 13 amino acids. The V end lost 5 bases, the J end lost 3 bases, and 10 bases lay between the germline ends.

This clonotype was detected a few times. J is TRBJ2-1 and V is TRBV19, with D possibly being TRBD1 (6 bases). This CDR3 region has 14 residues. Deletions cut 5 bases from V and 4 bases from J, with 12 bases between. Germline values: CDR1 LNHDA, CDR2 SQIVND (reference sequence). The CDR3 here is CASSPGTPYNEQFF. For the CDR3, the DNA is TGTGCCAGTAGTCCCGGGACACCATACAATGAGCAGTTCTTC.

This clonotype was recorded a few times. The CDR3 here is CASSFMPRTGDYEQYF. The CDR3 DNA follows: TGCGCCAGCAGCTTTATGCCGAGGACAGGGGACTACGAGCAGTACTTC. J is TRBJ2-7 and V is TRBV5-1; 9 bases fit TRBD1. V dropped 2 bases and J dropped 3; count of bases not matched to a gene: 9. Germline V gene data show CDR1 as SGHRS and CDR2 as YFSETQ. CDR3 size: 16 residues.